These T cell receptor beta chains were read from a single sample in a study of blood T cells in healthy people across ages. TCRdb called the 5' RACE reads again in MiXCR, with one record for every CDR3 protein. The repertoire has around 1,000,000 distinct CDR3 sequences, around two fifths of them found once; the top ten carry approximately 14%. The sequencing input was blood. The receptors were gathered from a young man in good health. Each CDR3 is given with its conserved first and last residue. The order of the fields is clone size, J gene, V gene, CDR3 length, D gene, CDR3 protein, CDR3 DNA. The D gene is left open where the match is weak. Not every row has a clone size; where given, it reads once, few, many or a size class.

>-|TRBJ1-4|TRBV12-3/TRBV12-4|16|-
CASSFSRNRPNEKLFF
TGTGCCAGCAGTTTCTCAAGGAACAGACCTAATGAAAAACTGTTTTTT
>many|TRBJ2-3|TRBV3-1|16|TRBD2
CASSLSGTRYTDTQYF
TGTGCCAGCAGCCTTTCCGGGACTAGGTATACAGATACGCAGTATTTT
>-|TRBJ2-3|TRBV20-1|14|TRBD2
CSATSGVSTDTQYF
TGCAGTGCTACTAGCGGGGTGAGCACAGATACGCAGTATTTT
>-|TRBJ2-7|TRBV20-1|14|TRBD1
CSAAGTGGFYEQYF
TGCAGTGCTGCCGGGACAGGGGGGTTCTACGAGCAGTACTTC
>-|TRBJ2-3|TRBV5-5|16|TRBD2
CASRGRLAGVPDTQYF
TGTGCCAGCAGGGGCCGACTAGCGGGGGTTCCAGATACGCAGTATTTT
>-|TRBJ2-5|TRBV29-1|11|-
CSVDRVETQYF
TGCAGCGTTGACAGGGTTGAGACCCAGTACTTC
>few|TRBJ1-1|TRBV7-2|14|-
CASSSNGGLTEAFF
TGTGCCAGCAGCTCCAATGGGGGGCTGACTGAAGCTTTCTTT
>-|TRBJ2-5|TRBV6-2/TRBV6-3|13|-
CASKDPRQETQYF
TGTGCCAGCAAGGACCCTAGGCAAGAGACCCAGTACTTC
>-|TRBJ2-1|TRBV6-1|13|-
CASSESQNNEQFF
TGTGCCAGCAGTGAGAGTCAGAACAATGAGCAGTTCTTC
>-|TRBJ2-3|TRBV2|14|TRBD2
CASGGGGSTDTQYF
TGTGCCAGCGGCGGGGGGGGTAGCACAGATACGCAGTATTTT
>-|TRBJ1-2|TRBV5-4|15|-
CASSVRQGQDYGYTF
TGTGCCAGCAGCGTCAGGCAGGGGCAGGACTATGGCTACACCTTC
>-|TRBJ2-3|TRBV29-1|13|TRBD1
CSVEPQGEGTQYF
TGCAGCGTTGAACCCCAGGGGGAAGGTACGCAGTATTTT
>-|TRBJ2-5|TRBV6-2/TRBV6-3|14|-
CASSYGLPQETQYF
TGTGCCAGCAGTTACGGTCTGCCCCAAGAGACCCAGTACTTC
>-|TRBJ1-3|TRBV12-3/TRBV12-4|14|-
CAAQRGSSGNTIYF
TGTGCCGCCCAACGGGGCAGCTCTGGAAACACCATATATTTT
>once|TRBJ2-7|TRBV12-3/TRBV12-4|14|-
CASSSYSGVGEQYF
TGTGCCAGCAGTTCCTATTCAGGGGTAGGGGAGCAGTACTTC
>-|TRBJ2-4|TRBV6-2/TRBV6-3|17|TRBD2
CASSYSLGAGDLNIQYF
TGTGCCAGCAGTTACTCCCTTGGAGCGGGGGACTTAAACATTCAGTACTTC
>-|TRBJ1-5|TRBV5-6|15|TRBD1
CASSLNRGPNQPQHF
TGTGCCAGCAGCTTGAACAGGGGACCGAATCAGCCCCAGCATTTT
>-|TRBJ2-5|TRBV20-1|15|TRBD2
CSARVGGGSMETQYF
TGCAGTGCTAGAGTTGGGGGGGGATCGATGGAGACCCAGTACTTC
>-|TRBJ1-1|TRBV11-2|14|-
CASSFQVGNTEAFF
TGTGCCAGCAGCTTTCAGGTTGGAAATACTGAAGCTTTCTTT
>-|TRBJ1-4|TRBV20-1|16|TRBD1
CSARDFTGGAREKLFF
TGCAGTGCTAGAGATTTCACAGGGGGCGCCCGGGAAAAACTGTTTTTT
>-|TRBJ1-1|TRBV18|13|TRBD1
CASSLGGDRADFF
TGTGCCAGCTCACTAGGGGGGGACAGGGCGGATTTCTTT
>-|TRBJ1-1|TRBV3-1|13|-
CASSPLDNTEAFF
TGTGCCAGCAGCCCGCTGGACAACACTGAAGCTTTCTTT
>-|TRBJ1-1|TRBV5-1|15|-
CASSITGGTHTEAFF
TGCGCCAGCAGCATTACCGGGGGTACTCACACTGAAGCTTTCTTT
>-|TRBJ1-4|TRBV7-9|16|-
CASSAGAGRTNEKLFF
TGTGCCAGCAGCGCCGGGGCAGGCCGAACTAATGAAAAACTGTTTTTT
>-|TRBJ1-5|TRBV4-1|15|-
CASTARPEENQPQHF
TGCGCCAGCACCGCAAGGCCCGAGGAGAATCAGCCCCAGCATTTT
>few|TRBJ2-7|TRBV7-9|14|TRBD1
CASSGTGGLNEQYF
TGTGCCAGCAGTGGTACAGGGGGTCTGAACGAGCAGTACTTC
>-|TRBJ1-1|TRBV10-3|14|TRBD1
CAIKGDRETTEAFF
TGTGCCATAAAGGGGGACAGAGAAACCACTGAAGCTTTCTTT
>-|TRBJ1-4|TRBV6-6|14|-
CASSYGGPNEKLFF
TGTGCCAGCAGTTACGGGGGGCCTAATGAAAAACTGTTTTTT
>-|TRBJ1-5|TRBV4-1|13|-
CASSLSPIQPQHF
TGCGCCAGCAGCCTCTCACCAATTCAGCCCCAGCATTTT
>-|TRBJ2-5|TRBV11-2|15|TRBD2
CASSFGTSGVGEQYF
TGTGCCAGCAGCTTCGGGACTAGCGGGGTAGGTGAGCAGTACTTC
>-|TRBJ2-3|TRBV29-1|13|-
CSVGDVVADTQYF
TGCAGCGTCGGTGATGTGGTGGCAGATACGCAGTATTTT
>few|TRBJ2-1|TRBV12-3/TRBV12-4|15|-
CASSLAGSEMNEQFF
TGTGCCAGCAGTTTAGCAGGGTCGGAAATGAATGAGCAGTTCTTC
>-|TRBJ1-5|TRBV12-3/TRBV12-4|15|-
CASSLRTASNQPQHF
TGTGCCAGCAGTTTAAGGACAGCTAGCAATCAGCCCCAGCATTTT
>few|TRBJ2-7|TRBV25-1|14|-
CASSPRDKIYEQYF
TGTGCCAGCAGCCCACGGGACAAAATATACGAGCAGTACTTC
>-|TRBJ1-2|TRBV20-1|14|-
CSARDFAVIYGYTF
TGCAGTGCTAGAGATTTCGCAGTCATCTATGGCTACACCTTC
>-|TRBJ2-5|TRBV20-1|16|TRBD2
CSASPFRTSDQETQYF
TGCAGTGCTAGCCCTTTTCGGACTAGCGATCAAGAGACCCAGTACTTC
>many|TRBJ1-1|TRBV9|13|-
CASSPRMNTEAFF
TGTGCCAGCAGCCCCCGGATGAACACTGAAGCTTTCTTT
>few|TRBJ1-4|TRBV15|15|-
CATSAQRAPNEKLFF
TGTGCCACCAGCGCACAGAGGGCCCCTAATGAAAAACTGTTTTTT
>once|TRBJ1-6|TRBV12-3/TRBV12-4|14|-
CASSLDALRPPLHF
TGTGCCAGCAGCTTGGACGCCCTGAGACCACCCCTCCACTTT
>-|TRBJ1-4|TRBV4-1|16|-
CASSHPTRATNEKLFF
TGCGCCAGCAGCCATCCTACCAGGGCAACTAATGAAAAACTGTTTTTT
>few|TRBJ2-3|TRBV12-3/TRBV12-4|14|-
CASSPRLVPDTQYF
TGTGCCAGCAGTCCCCGACTAGTTCCAGATACGCAGTATTTT
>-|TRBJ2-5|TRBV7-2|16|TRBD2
CASSLDLAGGQETQYF
TGTGCCAGCAGCTTAGACCTAGCGGGGGGGCAAGAGACCCAGTACTTC
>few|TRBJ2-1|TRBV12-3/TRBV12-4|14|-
CASTPGWAYNEQFF
TGTGCCAGTACACCGGGGTGGGCCTACAATGAGCAGTTCTTC
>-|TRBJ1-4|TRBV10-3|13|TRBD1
CAISDGTDEKLFF
TGTGCCATCAGTGACGGGACAGATGAAAAACTGTTTTTT
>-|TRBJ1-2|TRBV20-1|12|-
CSATGELYGCTF
TGCAGTGCTACAGGGGAGCTCTATGGCTGCACCTTC
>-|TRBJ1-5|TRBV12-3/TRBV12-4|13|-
CASTRGGDQPQHF
TGTGCCAGCACTCGGGGAGGGGATCAGCCCCAGCATTTT
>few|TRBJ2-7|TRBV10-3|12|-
CAINVGSYEQYF
TGTGCCATCAACGTAGGGAGCTACGAGCAGTACTTC
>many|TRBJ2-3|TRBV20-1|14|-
CSARGQGWTDTQYF
TGCAGTGCTAGAGGGCAGGGGTGGACAGATACGCAGTATTTT
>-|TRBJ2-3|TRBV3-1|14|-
CASSLRTTSDTQYF
TGTGCCAGCAGCCTTCGGACTACCTCAGATACGCAGTATTTT
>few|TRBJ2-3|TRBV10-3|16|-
CAIAGKGTSKPSTQYF
TGTGCCATCGCAGGGAAGGGGACCTCAAAACCCTCAACGCAGTATTTT
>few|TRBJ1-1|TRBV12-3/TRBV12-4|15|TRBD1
CASGSGQGAGTEAFF
TGTGCCAGCGGTTCGGGTCAGGGGGCGGGCACTGAAGCTTTCTTT
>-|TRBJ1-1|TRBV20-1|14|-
CSARPRQGNTEAFF
TGCAGTGCTAGACCCCGCCAGGGGAACACTGAAGCTTTCTTT
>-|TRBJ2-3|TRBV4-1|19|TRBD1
CASSQEIGQQGILTDTQYF
TGCGCCAGCAGCCAAGAGATAGGGCAACAGGGGATACTGACAGATACGCAGTATTTT
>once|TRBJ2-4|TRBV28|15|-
CASSLLPGTKNILYF
TGTGCCAGCAGTCTGCTGCCGGGAACCAAAAACATTCTGTACTTC